This TCR beta chain was documented in a study of control samples from healthy donors and cancer patients. The germline V and J ends were trimmed by 7 bases and 6 bases, with 18 bases remaining between them. The CDR3 is 15 amino acids. Germline CDR1 is LNHDA and CDR2 is SQIVND (reference sequence). Data came from immunoSEQ multiplex PCR; TCRdb stores just in-frame clones and leaves some out. The profile shows some 70,000 clones, 83% of them singletons. The TCR was taken from a man aged 55 to 70 in good health. The sample consisted of blood. The rearrangement joins TRBV19 to TRBJ2-2; D ambiguous. CDR3 DNA sequence: TGTGCCAGTAAAGTGGCAGTTGGGATCTCCGGGGAGCTGTTTTTT. Its protein is CASKVAVGISGELFF.